Following are 9 T cell receptor beta chains from one sample sequenced in a study of ipilimumab plus nivolumab after autologous stem cell transplantation. Generated by immunoSEQ multiplex PCR, the TCRdb table keeps only in-frame clones and is missing some. Of about 40,000 clones listed, around 93% are singletons. Sequences were derived from PBMCs, sampled in a trial of ipilimumab plus nivolumab as post-transplant consolidation. All receptors derive from a male donor with multiple myeloma.

The chain is built from TRBV4-3 and TRBJ2-7; maybe TRBD2 (5 bases). Between the trimmed V and J ends, which lost 1 base and 0 bases, there was a span of 19 bases. Germline values: CDR1 LGHNA, CDR2 YSLEER. The CDR3 is 18 residues long. The CDR3 DNA reads TGCGCCAGCAGCCAAGGCGTGTTAGGGAGTCCGTTCTCCTACGAGCAGTACTTC. This codes for CASSQGVLGSPFSYEQYF.

The CDR3 protein is CASSSFTGLVYNEQFF. The CDR3 DNA reads as TGTGCCAGCAGCTCCTTCACCGGACTAGTTTACAATGAGCAGTTCTTC. The chain combines TRBV7-2 with TRBJ2-1, with 7 bases aligning to TRBD2. From germline, CDR1 is SGHTA and CDR2 FQGNSA. Trimming took 4 bases from V and 4 from J; bases not matched to a gene: 10. The CDR3 is 16 amino acids.

The rearrangement uses TRBV4-1 and TRBJ1-6; 9 bases match TRBD1. The CDR3 covers 17 residues. CDR1 is MGHRA, CDR2 YSYEKL, per germline. V was pared by 0 bases and J by 8 bases, with 8 bases of the junction left unmatched. CDR3 loop: CASSQDLQGASDSPLHF. CDR3 sequence (DNA): TGCGCCAGCAGCCAAGATCTACAGGGGGCGTCGGATTCACCCCTCCACTTT.

The chain recombines TRBV15 with TRBJ2-7; 8 bases fit TRBD2. Unmatched junction bases numbered 7, after V lost 1 base and J lost 2 bases. The length of the CDR3 is 16 residues. Germline CDR1 and CDR2: LNHNV and YYDKDF (reference sequence). CDR3 in amino acids: CATSRGRAGVAYEQYF. CDR3 nucleotide sequence: TGTGCCACCAGCAGAGGTCGAGCGGGAGTTGCCTACGAGCAGTACTTC.

The V call is TRBV28, the J call TRBJ1-5, with D maybe TRBD1 (6 bases). This CDR3 is 15 amino acids long. Trimming left V 2 bases short and J 5 bases short, with 13 bases between. Germline V gives CDR1 MDHEN, CDR2 SYDVKM. The DNA for the CDR3 is TGTGCCAGCAGTTTACGAACAGGGACATATCAGCCCCAGCATTTT. Translation gives CASSLRTGTYQPQHF.

The chain is built from TRBV6-5 and TRBJ1-4, with no clear D. The germline gives CDR1 MNHEY, CDR2 SVGAGI. V was shortened by 3 bases and J by 4 bases, with 9 bases between the two germline ends. This CDR3 has 14 residues. This CDR3 is CASSYKLSNEKLFF. DNA of the CDR3: TGTGCCAGCAGTTATAAGCTGAGTAATGAAAAACTGTTTTTT.

This rearrangement joins TRBV28 to TRBJ2-7; D is uncertain. Germline CDR1 MDHEN, CDR2 SYDVKM. CDR3 length equals 13 residues. Trimming pared 3 bases from V and 3 bases from J, leaving 9 bases between. The CDR3 bases are TGTGCCAGCAGTTTCCCGGCAGGCTACGAGCAGTACTTC. Translating it yields CASSFPAGYEQYF.

CDR3 bases: TGTGCCTGGGCCCTCGGGCAGGGAAGTGAAAAACTGTTTTTT. Its protein product is CAWALGQGSEKLFF. The V gene is TRBV30, the J gene TRBJ1-4; the D gene is possibly TRBD1 (5 bases). The CDR3 length is 14 residues. Germline V gene data show CDR1 as GTSNPN and CDR2 as SVGIG (reference sequence). The V and J ends lost 5 bases and 7 bases respectively, with 17 bases between them.

The V gene is TRBV27, the J gene TRBJ2-1; 7 nucleotides agree with TRBD2. This CDR3 spans 13 amino acids. J was trimmed by 7 bases and V by 2 bases; bases with no gene match: 2. Germline CDR1 MNHEY, CDR2 SMNVEV (reference sequence). CDR3 coding DNA: TGTGCCAGCAGTTTAGGCGGGAGTAATGAGCAGTTCTTC. It encodes CASSLGGSNEQFF.